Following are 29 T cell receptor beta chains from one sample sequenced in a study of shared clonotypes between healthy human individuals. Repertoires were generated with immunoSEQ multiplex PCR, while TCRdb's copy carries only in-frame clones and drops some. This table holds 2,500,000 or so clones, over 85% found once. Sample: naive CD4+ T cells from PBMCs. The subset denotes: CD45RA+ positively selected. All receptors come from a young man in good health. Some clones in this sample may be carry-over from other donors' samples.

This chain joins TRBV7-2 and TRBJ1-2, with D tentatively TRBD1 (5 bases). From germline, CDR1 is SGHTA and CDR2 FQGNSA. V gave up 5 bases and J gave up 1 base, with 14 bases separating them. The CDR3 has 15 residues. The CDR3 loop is CASSPPRGGNYGYTF. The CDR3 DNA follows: TGTGCCAGCAGCCCTCCCCGGGGGGGTAACTATGGCTACACCTTC.

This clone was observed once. For the CDR3, the DNA is TGCGCCAGCAGCCGAGATGTAACAGGGGGAGAGACCCAGTACTTC. Translated, it gives CASSRDVTGGETQYF. This chain joins TRBV4-3 and TRBJ2-5, with 8 positions matching TRBD1. The trim removed 4 bases at V and 4 bases at J, leaving 8 bases unmatched. CDR1 is LGHNA and CDR2 is YSLEER in the germline V gene. This CDR3 has 15 amino acids.

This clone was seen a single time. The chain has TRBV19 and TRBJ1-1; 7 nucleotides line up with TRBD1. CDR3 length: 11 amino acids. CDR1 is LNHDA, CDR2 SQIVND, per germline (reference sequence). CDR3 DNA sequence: TGTGTCTCAACCCGCAGGGGGGCCGCTTTCTTT. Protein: CVSTRRGAAFF.

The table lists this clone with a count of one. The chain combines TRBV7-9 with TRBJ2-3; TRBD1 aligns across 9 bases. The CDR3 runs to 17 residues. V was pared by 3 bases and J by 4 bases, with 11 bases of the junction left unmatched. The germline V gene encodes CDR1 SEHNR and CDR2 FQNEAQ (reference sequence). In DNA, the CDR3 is TGTGCCAGCAGCTTCCTACAGGGGGCTAATGTTGCAGATACGCAGTATTTT. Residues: CASSFLQGANVADTQYF.

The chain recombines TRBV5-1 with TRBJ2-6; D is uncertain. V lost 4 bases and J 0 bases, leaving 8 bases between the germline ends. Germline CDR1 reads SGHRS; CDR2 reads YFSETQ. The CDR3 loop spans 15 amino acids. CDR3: CASSIRVSGANVLTF. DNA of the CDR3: TGCGCCAGCAGCATACGGGTCTCTGGGGCCAACGTCCTGACTTTC.

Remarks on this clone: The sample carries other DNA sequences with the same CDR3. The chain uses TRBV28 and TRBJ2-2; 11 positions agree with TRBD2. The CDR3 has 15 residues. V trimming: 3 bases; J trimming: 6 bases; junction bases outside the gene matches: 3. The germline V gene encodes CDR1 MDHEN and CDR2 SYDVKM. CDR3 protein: CASSFLAGGPGELFF. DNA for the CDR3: TGTGCCAGCAGTTTCTTAGCGGGAGGGCCCGGGGAGCTGTTTTTT.

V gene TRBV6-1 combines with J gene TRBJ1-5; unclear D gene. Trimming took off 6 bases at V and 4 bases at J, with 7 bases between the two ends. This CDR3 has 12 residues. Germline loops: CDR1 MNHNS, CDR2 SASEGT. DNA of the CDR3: TGTGCCAGCAGGGCTACTAATCAGCCCCAGCATTTT. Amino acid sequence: CASRATNQPQHF.

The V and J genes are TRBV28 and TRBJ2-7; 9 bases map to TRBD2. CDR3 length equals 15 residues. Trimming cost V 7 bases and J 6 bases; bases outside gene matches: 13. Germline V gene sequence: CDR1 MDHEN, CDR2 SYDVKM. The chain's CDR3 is CASTSGAGGPFEQYF. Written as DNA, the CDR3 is TGTGCCAGCACCTCAGGGGCGGGAGGGCCCTTCGAGCAGTACTTC.

The CDR3 protein is CASSVFSGRLDTQYF. CDR3 in DNA: TGTGCCAGCAGCGTATTTAGCGGGAGGTTAGATACGCAGTATTTT. This chain joins TRBV9 and TRBJ2-3; TRBD2 agrees at 10 bases. Germline V lookup: CDR1 SGDLS, CDR2 YYNGEE. CDR3 size: 15 residues. J gave up 5 bases and V 1 base, and 4 bases lay outside the gene matches.

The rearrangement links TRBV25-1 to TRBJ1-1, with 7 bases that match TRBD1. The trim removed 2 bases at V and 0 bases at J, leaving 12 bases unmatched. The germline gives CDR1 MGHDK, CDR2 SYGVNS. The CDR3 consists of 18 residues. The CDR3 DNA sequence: TGTGCCAGCAGTGAAATGCGACCGGGACAGCCCTTGAACACTGAAGCTTTCTTT. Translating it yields CASSEMRPGQPLNTEAFF.

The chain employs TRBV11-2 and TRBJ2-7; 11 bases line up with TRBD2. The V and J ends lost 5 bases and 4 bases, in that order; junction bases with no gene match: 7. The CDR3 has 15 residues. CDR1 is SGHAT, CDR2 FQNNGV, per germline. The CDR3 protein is CASSPTSGSWYEQYF. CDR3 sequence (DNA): TGTGCCAGCAGCCCTACTAGCGGGAGTTGGTACGAGCAGTACTTC.

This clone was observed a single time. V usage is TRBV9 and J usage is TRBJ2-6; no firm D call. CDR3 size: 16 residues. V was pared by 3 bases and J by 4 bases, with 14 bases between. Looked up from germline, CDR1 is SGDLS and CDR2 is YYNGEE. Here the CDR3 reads CASSALWTGGANVLTF. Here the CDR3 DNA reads TGTGCCAGCAGCGCCCTTTGGACCGGGGGGGCCAACGTCCTGACTTTC.

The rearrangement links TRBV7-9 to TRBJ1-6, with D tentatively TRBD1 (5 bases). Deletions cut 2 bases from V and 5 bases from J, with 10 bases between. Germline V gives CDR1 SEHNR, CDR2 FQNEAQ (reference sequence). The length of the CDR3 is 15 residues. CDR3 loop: CASSLSGSDNSPLHF. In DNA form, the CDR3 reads TGTGCCAGCAGCTTATCAGGGAGTGATAATTCACCCCTCCACTTT.

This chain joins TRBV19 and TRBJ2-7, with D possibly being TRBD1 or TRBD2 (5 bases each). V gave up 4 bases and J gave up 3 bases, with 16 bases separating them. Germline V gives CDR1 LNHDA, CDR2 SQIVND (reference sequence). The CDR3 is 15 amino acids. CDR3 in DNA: TGTGCCAGTAGTAAACGGGACGGAGGATTCTACGAGCAGTACTTC. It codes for CASSKRDGGFYEQYF. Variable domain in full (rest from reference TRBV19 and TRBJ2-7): DGGITQSPKYLFRKEGQNVTLSCEQNLNHDAMYWYRQDPGQGLRLIYYSQIVNDFQKGDIAEGYSVSREKKESFPLTVTSAQKNPTAFYLCASSKRDGGFYEQYFGPGTRLTVT.

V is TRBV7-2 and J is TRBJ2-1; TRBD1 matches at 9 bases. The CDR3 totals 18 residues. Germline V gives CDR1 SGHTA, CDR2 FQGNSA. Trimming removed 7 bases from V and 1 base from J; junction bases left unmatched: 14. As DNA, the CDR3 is TGTGCCAGCACCCGTTACGAACAGGGGGCGAGGTCCTACAATGAGCAGTTCTTC. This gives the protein CASTRYEQGARSYNEQFF.

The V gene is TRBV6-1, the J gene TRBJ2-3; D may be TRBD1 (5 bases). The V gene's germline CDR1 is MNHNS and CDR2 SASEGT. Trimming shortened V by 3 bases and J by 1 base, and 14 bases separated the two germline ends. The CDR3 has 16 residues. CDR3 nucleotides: TGTGCCAGCAGTGAGGGGCAACTCCTAGGCACAGATACGCAGTATTTT. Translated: CASSEGQLLGTDTQYF.

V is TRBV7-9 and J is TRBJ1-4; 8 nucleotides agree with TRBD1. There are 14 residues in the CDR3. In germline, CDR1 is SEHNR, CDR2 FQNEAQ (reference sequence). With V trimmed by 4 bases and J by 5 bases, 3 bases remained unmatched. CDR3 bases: TGTGCCAGCAGCTCGGACAGGGAAAATGAAAAACTGTTTTTT. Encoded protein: CASSSDRENEKLFF.

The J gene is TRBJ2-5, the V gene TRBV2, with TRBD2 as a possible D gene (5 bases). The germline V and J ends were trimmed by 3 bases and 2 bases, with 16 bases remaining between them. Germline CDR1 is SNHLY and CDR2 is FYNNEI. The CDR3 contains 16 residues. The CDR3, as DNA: TGTGCCAGCAGTGATGTGGGTCTAGCCCGGCAAGAGACCCAGTACTTC. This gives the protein CASSDVGLARQETQYF. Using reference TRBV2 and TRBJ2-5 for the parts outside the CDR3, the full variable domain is EPEVTQTPSHQVTQMGQEVILRCVPISNHLYFYWYRQILGQKVEFLVSFYNNEISEKSEIFDDQFSVERPDGSNFTLKIRSTKLEDSAMYFCASSDVGLARQETQYFGPGTRLLVL.

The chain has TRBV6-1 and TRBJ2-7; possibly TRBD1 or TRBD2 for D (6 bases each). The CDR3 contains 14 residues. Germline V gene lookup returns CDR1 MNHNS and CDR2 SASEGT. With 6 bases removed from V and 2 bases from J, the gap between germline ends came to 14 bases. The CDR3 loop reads CASSPEGGPYEQYF. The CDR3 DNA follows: TGTGCCAGCAGCCCCGAGGGGGGCCCCTACGAGCAGTACTTC.

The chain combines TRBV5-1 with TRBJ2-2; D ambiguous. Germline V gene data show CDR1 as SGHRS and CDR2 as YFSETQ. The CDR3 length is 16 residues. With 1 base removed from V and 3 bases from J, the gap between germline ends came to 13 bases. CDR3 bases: TGCGCCAGCAGCTTGATGGTGTCTGGGGACACCGGGGAGCTGTTTTTT. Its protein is CASSLMVSGDTGELFF.

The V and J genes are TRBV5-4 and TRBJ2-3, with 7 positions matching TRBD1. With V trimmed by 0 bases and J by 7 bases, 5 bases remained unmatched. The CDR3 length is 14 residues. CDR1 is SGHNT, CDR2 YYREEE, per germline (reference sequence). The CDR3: CASSLVVGQNTQYF. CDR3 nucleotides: TGTGCCAGCAGCTTGGTTGTGGGACAGAATACGCAGTATTTT.

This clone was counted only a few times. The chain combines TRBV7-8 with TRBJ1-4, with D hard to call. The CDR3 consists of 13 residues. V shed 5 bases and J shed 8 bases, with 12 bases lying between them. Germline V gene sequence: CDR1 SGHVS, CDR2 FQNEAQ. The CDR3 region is CASSIGRTEKLFF. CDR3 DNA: TGTGCCAGCAGCATCGGACGGACCGAAAAACTGTTTTTT.

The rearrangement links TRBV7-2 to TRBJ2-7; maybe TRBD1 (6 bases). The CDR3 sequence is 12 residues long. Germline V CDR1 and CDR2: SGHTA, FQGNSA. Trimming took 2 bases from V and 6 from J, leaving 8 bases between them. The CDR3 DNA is TGTGCCAGCAGCTTATCAGGGGTCGAGCAGTACTTC. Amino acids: CASSLSGVEQYF.

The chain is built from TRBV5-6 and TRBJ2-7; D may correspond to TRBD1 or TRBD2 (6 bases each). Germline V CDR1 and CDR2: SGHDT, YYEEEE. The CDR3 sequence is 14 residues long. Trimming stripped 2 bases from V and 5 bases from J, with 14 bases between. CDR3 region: CASSLDGGADEQYF. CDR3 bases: TGTGCCAGCAGCTTAGACGGGGGCGCGGACGAGCAGTACTTC.

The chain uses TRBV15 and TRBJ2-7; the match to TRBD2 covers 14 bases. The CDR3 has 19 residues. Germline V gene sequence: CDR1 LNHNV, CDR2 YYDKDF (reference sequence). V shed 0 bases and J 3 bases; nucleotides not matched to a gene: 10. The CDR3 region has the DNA TGTGCCACCAGCAGAGATACCGGGACTAGCGGGAGTAACCGCTACGAGCAGTACTTC. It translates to CATSRDTGTSGSNRYEQYF.

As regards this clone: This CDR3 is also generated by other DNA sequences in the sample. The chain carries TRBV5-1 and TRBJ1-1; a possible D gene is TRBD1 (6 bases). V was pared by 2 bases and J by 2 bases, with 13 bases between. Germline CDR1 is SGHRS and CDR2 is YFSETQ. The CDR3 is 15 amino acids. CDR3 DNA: TGCGCCAGCAGCTTCCTGGGGGGCGAAAACACTGAAGCTTTCTTT. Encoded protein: CASSFLGGENTEAFF.

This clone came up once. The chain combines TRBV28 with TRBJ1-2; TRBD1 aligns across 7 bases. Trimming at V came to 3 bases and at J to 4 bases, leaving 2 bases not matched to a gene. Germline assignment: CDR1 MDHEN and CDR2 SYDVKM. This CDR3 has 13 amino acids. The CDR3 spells CASSFGDSYGYTF. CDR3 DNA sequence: TGTGCCAGCAGTTTCGGGGACAGCTATGGCTACACCTTC.

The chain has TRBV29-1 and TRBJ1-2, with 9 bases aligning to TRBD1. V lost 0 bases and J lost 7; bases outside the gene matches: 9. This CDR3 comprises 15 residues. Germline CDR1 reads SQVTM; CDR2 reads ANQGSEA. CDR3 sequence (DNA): TGCAGCGTTGAAGATACTCCCGGGACAGGGTTTGGCTACACCTTC. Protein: CSVEDTPGTGFGYTF.

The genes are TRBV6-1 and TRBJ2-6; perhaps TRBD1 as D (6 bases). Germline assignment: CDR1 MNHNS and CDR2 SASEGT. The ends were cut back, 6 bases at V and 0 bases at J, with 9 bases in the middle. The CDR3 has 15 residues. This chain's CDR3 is CASSQGGSGANVLTF. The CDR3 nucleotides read TGTGCCAGCAGCCAAGGGGGCTCTGGGGCCAACGTCCTGACTTTC.